This record covers a single T cell receptor beta chain. The data were produced by immunoSEQ multiplex PCR, yet TCRdb's version contains in-frame clones alone and is incomplete. Counted here are some 240,000 clones, around 86% occurring once; the ten biggest clones make up less than 6%. The germline V gene has CDR1 MDHEN and CDR2 SYDVKM. The CDR3 has 14 amino acids. The germline V and J ends were trimmed by 4 bases and 9 bases, with 16 bases remaining between them. The sample comes from a study of blood T cell repertoires in COVID-19. Background on the study: Nucleic acid was either cDNA or gDNA, and it came from T cells, B-cell-depleted T cells, or PBMCs.

This clonotype was obtained from a woman in her 70s with COVID-19, enrolled during active disease. Sequenced sample: peripheral blood. This sequence joins TRBV28 and TRBJ1-5, with D hard to call. CDR3 region: CASSYFSLGPPQHF. CDR3 nucleotides: TGTGCCAGCAGTTATTTTAGTCTTGGGCCGCCCCAGCATTTT.